The 2 T cell receptor beta chains reported below all come from one sample, sequenced in a study of vaccination and CD4 T cells after COVID-19. The treatment here: approximately nine-day PBMC culture with coronavirus spike peptide pools or control peptides (ViraFEST assay). Their specific antigens are unknown. Sequencing of cultured CD4+ T cell DNA used the Oncomine TCR Beta short-read assay. TCRdb called the PCR reads again in MiXCR, with one record for every CDR3 protein. Among more than 10,000 distinct CDR3 sequences listed, around two thirds were seen once. Sequences were obtained from CD4+ T cells from blood, cultured in vitro. Source of these receptors: a human donor who had recovered from COVID-19.

The V and J genes are TRBV20-1 and TRBJ2-2; perhaps TRBD2 as D (6 bases). From germline, CDR1 is DFQATT and CDR2 SNEGSKA (reference sequence). The V end was cut by 7 bases, the J end by 5 bases, with 11 bases between. The CDR3 spans 12 residues. DNA for the CDR3: TGCAGTGTGGGGCGGGATACCGGGGAGCTGTTTTTT. This encodes CSVGRDTGELFF.

V is TRBV7-2 and J is TRBJ2-1; TRBD2 matches at 14 bases. Germline V gives CDR1 SGHTA, CDR2 FQGNSA. This CDR3 has 17 residues. J gave up 7 bases and V 5 bases, and 10 bases lay outside the gene matches. This CDR3 reads CASSHPGLAGGRNEQFF. In DNA, the CDR3 is TGTGCCAGCAGCCACCCAGGACTAGCGGGAGGAAGGAATGAGCAGTTCTTC. The full variable domain, rest sourced from reference TRBV7-2 and TRBJ2-1, is GAGVSQSPSNKVTEKGKDVELRCDPISGHTALYWYRQSLGQGLEFLIYFQGNSAPDKSGLPSDRFSAERTGGSVSTLTIQRTQQEDSAVYLCASSHPGLAGGRNEQFFGPGTRLTVL.